Each of the 19 T cell receptor beta chains below was sequenced from the same sample in a study of blood T cell repertoires in COVID-19. This table comes from immunoSEQ multiplex PCR, and its TCRdb copy is limited to in-frame clones, with some not included. Among tens of thousands of clones listed, approximately 88% were seen once. Material: peripheral blood. The receptors here all came from a woman aged 55-69 years with acute or convalescent COVID-19.

The gene calls are TRBV28 and TRBJ1-5; the D gene is possibly TRBD1 (5 bases). Germline CDR1 is MDHEN and CDR2 is SYDVKM. The CDR3 spans 15 residues. Trimming left V 3 bases short and J 2 bases short, with 11 bases between. The CDR3 region has the DNA TGTGCCAGCAGTTTGGCGGGGGAGGGCAATCAGCCCCAGCATTTT. Translated: CASSLAGEGNQPQHF.

The gene calls are TRBV5-1 and TRBJ2-3, with TRBD2 matching over 9 bases. The length of the CDR3 is 17 residues. Losses at the gene ends were 6 bases for V and 6 bases for J; bases not matched to a gene: 17. Germline V gene data show CDR1 as SGHRS and CDR2 as YFSETQ. The CDR3 DNA sequence: TGCGCCAGCAAACAAACAAAGGTAGCGGGAGTACCGGATACGCAGTATTTT. Translation gives CASKQTKVAGVPDTQYF.

V is TRBV27 and J is TRBJ1-1, with D possibly being TRBD1 (5 bases). V lost 3 bases and J 5 bases, leaving 13 bases between the germline ends. Germline CDR1 is MNHEY and CDR2 is SMNVEV (reference sequence). This CDR3 comprises 14 residues. CDR3 in amino acids: CASSFGTPMTEAFF. The DNA for the CDR3 is TGTGCCAGCAGTTTCGGGACTCCAATGACTGAAGCTTTCTTT.

The V call is TRBV28, the J call TRBJ1-4; TRBD1 agrees at 8 bases. CDR3 size: 15 residues. Germline V gives CDR1 MDHEN, CDR2 SYDVKM. With V trimmed by 1 base and J by 8 bases, 6 bases remained unmatched. The CDR3 loop is CASSLFGQGREKLFF. The CDR3 DNA reads TGTGCCAGCAGTTTATTCGGACAGGGACGGGAAAAACTGTTTTTT.

A note on this clone: An end of the junction differs from the germline gene, which may be a read error. The chain joins TRBV3-1 (or the pseudogene TRBV3-2) to TRBJ2-2; possible D gene TRBD2, 5 bases. This CDR3 contains 13 residues. Germline values: CDR1 LGHDT, CDR2 YNNKEL (reference sequence). The CDR3 sequence is CASSQIYSGKLFF. The CDR3 bases are TGTGCCAGCAGCCAGATCTACTCCGGGAAGCTGTTTTTT.

The chain couples TRBV7-2 to TRBJ2-1; 8 positions agree with TRBD2. Trimming removed 2 bases from V and 1 base from J; junction bases left unmatched: 1. In germline, CDR1 is SGHTA, CDR2 FQGNSA. This CDR3 has 15 residues. The CDR3 protein is CASSLSGSSYNEQFF. The CDR3 coding sequence is TGTGCCAGCAGCTTAAGCGGGAGTTCCTACAATGAGCAGTTCTTC.

About this clone itself: An end of the junction does not agree with germline; a read error may underlie this. Here the CDR3 DNA reads TGTGCCAGCAGCTTAGATTTCGCATTCTATAGTTCACCCCTCCACTTT. Encoded protein: CASSLDFAFYSSPLHF. The chain recombines TRBV11-2 with TRBJ1-6; D not resolved. The germline gives CDR1 SGHAT, CDR2 FQNNGV. The CDR3 totals 16 residues.

This chain connects TRBV2 to TRBJ1-5; TRBD1 agrees at 7 bases. This CDR3 is 15 amino acids long. Germline V gene sequence: CDR1 SNHLY, CDR2 FYNNEI. V lost 3 bases and J lost 3; bases outside the gene matches: 5. The chain's CDR3 is CASSEGGQPNQPQHF. The CDR3 DNA is TGTGCCAGCAGTGAGGGGGGACAGCCCAATCAGCCCCAGCATTTT.

The V gene is TRBV10-2, the J gene TRBJ1-1; 7 bases are shared with TRBD1. The CDR3 is 15 amino acids. Germline lookup yields CDR1 WSHSY and CDR2 SAAADI. V lost 2 bases, J lost 8 bases, and 11 bases stayed unmatched. Here the CDR3 reads CASSEDRAEGTEAFF. For the CDR3, the DNA is TGCGCCAGCAGTGAGGACAGGGCCGAGGGCACCGAAGCTTTCTTT.

V usage is TRBV10-3 and J usage is TRBJ1-1; D gene unclear. CDR3 length equals 13 residues. Trimming pared 4 bases from V and 0 bases from J, leaving 6 bases between. Germline V gene sequence: CDR1 ENHRY, CDR2 SYGVKD. DNA of the CDR3: TGTGCCATCAGTGGTAGATTGAACACTGAAGCTTTCTTT. The encoded protein is CAISGRLNTEAFF.

A single count supports this clone. V and J are TRBV23-1 and TRBJ1-1; 12 nucleotides match TRBD1. TRBV23-1 is treated as an ORF (open reading frame) with a function not yet certain. This CDR3 has 19 residues. With 3 bases clipped from V and 0 bases from J, the junction kept 11 bases outside the gene matches. The CDR3 loop is CASSHTSGTGGSLNTEAFF. The CDR3 DNA follows: TGCGCCAGCAGTCACACCTCCGGGACAGGGGGCTCCTTGAACACTGAAGCTTTCTTT.

The chain's CDR3 is CASSQGQGGTTEAFF. The CDR3 coding sequence is TGTGCCAGCAGCCAGGGACAGGGAGGGACCACTGAAGCTTTCTTT. The rearrangement links TRBV4-2 to TRBJ1-1; 9 bases agree with TRBD1. Unmatched junction bases numbered 6, after V lost 3 bases and J lost 4 bases. Germline CDR1 LGHNA, CDR2 YNFKEQ. This CDR3 is built from 15 residues.

The V call is TRBV9, the J call TRBJ2-2; a possible D gene is TRBD2 (5 bases). Germline lookup yields CDR1 SGDLS and CDR2 YYNGEE. Deletions cut 3 bases from V and 0 bases from J, with 9 bases between. This CDR3 has 15 residues. CDR3 DNA sequence: TGTGCCAGCAGCGACCGGGGATCGAACACCGGGGAGCTGTTTTTT. It yields the protein CASSDRGSNTGELFF.

This rearrangement joins TRBV5-6 to TRBJ2-1, with TRBD1 as a possible D gene (6 bases). Deletions cut 2 bases from V and 6 bases from J, with 9 bases between. The CDR3 extends over 13 amino acids. The germline gives CDR1 SGHDT, CDR2 YYEEEE. The DNA for the CDR3 is TGTGCCAGCAGCTTACTGGGGGCCAATGAGCAGTTCTTC. As protein: CASSLLGANEQFF.

The rearrangement uses TRBV12-2 and TRBJ1-2; TRBD1, as called in the table, went unchecked against the DNA. TRBV12-2 is tagged as a pseudogene. The CDR3 covers 18 residues. CDR3 protein: CASRLVDRRQGTNYGYTF. The CDR3 coding sequence is TGTGCAAGTCGCTTAGTGGACAGAAGACAGGGGACCAACTATGGCTACACCTTC.

V usage is TRBV5-4 and J usage is TRBJ2-7; TRBD1 is a possible D gene (5 bases). The CDR3 has 13 residues. V lost 0 bases and J lost 1, with 5 bases in between. Germline lookup yields CDR1 SGHNT and CDR2 YYREEE (reference sequence). In nucleotides, the CDR3 is TGTGCCAGCAGCTTGGGACAGTCCTACGAGCAGTACGTC. It yields the protein CASSLGQSYEQYV.

The V call is TRBV19, the J call TRBJ1-1; D is unresolved. The CDR3 consists of 13 residues. With 5 bases removed from V and 0 bases from J, the gap between germline ends came to 7 bases. Germline V gives CDR1 LNHDA, CDR2 SQIVND (reference sequence). CDR3 loop: CASSSPMNTEAFF. The DNA for the CDR3 is TGTGCCAGTAGTTCCCCAATGAACACTGAAGCTTTCTTT.

The chain has TRBV5-1 and TRBJ2-1, with TRBD2 matching over 9 bases. Germline V CDR1 and CDR2: SGHRS, YFSETQ. The CDR3 runs 15 residues. The trim removed 0 bases at V and 3 bases at J, leaving 1 base unmatched. CDR3 nucleotides: TGCGCCAGCAGCTTGGGGACTAGCGACTACAATGAGCAGTTCTTC. Protein: CASSLGTSDYNEQFF. Variable domain in full (rest from reference TRBV5-1 and TRBJ2-1): KAGVTQTPRYLIKTRGQQVTLSCSPISGHRSVSWYQQTPGQGLQFLFEYFSETQRNKGNFPGRFSGRQFSNSRSEMNVSTLELGDSALYLCASSLGTSDYNEQFFGPGTRLTVL.

The chain recombines TRBV6-5 with TRBJ2-2; D unclear. Germline V gives CDR1 MNHEY, CDR2 SVGAGI. The CDR3 sequence is 14 residues long. V lost 0 bases and J lost 3, with 5 bases in between. In nucleotides, the CDR3 is TGTGCCAGCAGTTACTCGCGCGACACCGGGGAGCTGTTTTTT. Its translation: CASSYSRDTGELFF.